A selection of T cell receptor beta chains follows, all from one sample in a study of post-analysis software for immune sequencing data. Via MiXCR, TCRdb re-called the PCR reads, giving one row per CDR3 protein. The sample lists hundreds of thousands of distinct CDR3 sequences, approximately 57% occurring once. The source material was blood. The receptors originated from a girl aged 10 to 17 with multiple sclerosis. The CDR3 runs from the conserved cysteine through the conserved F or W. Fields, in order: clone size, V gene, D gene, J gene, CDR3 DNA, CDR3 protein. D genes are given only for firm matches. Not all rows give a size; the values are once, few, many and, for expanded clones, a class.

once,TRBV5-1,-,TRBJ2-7,TGCGCCAGCAGCCCGGTGGATAGGGGGAAGGCCTACGAGCAGTACTTC,CASSPVDRGKAYEQYF
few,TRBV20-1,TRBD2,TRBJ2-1,TGCAGTGCTATTATTAGCGGGAGGATAGATGAGCAGTTCTTC,CSAIISGRIDEQFF
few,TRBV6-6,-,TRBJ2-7,TGTGCCAGCACCCCGGGGACTTATATCTACGAGCAGTACTTC,CASTPGTYIYEQYF
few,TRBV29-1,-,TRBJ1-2,TGCAGCGTTGGGGTTGGGTACGACGTAAACTATGGCTACACCTTC,CSVGVGYDVNYGYTF
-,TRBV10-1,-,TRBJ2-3,TGCGCCAGCAGTAGGACAGACACAGATACGCAGTATTTT,CASSRTDTDTQYF
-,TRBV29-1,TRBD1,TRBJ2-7,TGCAGCGCCCAGGGGCAGGGGGTCTCCTACGAGCAGTACTTC,CSAQGQGVSYEQYF
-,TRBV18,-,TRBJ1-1,TGTGCCAGCTCACACCAGACGGGGGCCACTGAAGCTTTCTTT,CASSHQTGATEAFF
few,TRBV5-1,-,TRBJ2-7,TGCGCCAGCAGCTTCGAGGGTTTCGCCTACGAGCAGTACTTC,CASSFEGFAYEQYF
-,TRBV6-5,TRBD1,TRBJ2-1,TGTGCCAGCAGTTACTCGCAGGGGGTGGTGCAGTTCTTC,CASSYSQGVVQFF
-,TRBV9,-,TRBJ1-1,TGTGCCAGCAGCGTAGACCCAGCGAACACTGAAGCTTTCTTT,CASSVDPANTEAFF
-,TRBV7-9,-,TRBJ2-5,TGTGCCAGCAGCCCCCCTTGGAGGGAGAGGGGAGAGACCCAGTACTTC,CASSPPWRERGETQYF
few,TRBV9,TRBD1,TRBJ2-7,TGTGCCAGCAGCTTGGGACAGGGGTACGCCTACGAGCAGTACTTC,CASSLGQGYAYEQYF
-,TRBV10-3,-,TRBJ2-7,TGTGCCATCAGTCCCCGGGGGGCAGAAGAGCAGTACTTC,CAISPRGAEEQYF
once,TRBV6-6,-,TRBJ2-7,TGTGCCAGCAATAGACAGTCTTACGAGCAGTACTTC,CASNRQSYEQYF
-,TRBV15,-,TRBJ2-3,TGTGCCACCAGCAGAGACGGGGGCACAGATACGCAGTATTTT,CATSRDGGTDTQYF
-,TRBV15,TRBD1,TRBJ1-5,TGTGCCACCAGCCGGACCGCCCGGGACAGGCCATGGCAGCATTTT,CATSRTARDRPWQHF
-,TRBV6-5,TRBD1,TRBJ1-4,TGTGCCAGCAGTCCACAGGGGAACTCAGGGAAACTGTTTTTT,CASSPQGNSGKLFF
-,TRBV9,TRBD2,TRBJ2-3,TGTGCCAGCAGCACACGGACTAGCGGAGGACGTTCGGCTACGCAGTATTTT,CASSTRTSGGRSATQYF
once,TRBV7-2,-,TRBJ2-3,TGTGCCAGCAGCAACGGACACCGAAGCACAGATACGCAGTATTTT,CASSNGHRSTDTQYF
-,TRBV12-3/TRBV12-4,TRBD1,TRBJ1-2,TGTGCCAGCAGTCTCCGGGACAGGGGGCTTGGTGGTTACACCTTC,CASSLRDRGLGGYTF
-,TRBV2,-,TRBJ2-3,TGTGCCAGCAATTGGGAGATCAGAGATACGCAGTATTTT,CASNWEIRDTQYF
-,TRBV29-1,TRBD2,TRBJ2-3,TGCAGCGGCGAAGCCACTAGCGGGGCCGCAGATACGCAGTATTTT,CSGEATSGAADTQYF
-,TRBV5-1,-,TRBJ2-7,TGCGCCAGCAGCTTGGGGGTGGTAGGCTACGAGCAGTACTTC,CASSLGVVGYEQYF
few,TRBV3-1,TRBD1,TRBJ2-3,TGTGCCAGCAGCCAGACAGGGATTTCCACAGATACGCAGTATTTT,CASSQTGISTDTQYF
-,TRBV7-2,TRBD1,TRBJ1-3,TGTGCCAGCAGATTGACAGGGGGCTCTGGAAACACCATATATTTT,CASRLTGGSGNTIYF
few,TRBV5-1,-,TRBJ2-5,TGCGCCAGCAGCTTGGCCAGGACTAGGGGGGAGACCCAGTACTTC,CASSLARTRGETQYF
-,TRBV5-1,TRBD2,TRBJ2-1,TGCGCCAGCAGTACTGGCGGGGGGGCAGATGAGCAGTTCTTC,CASSTGGGADEQFF
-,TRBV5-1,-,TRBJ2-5,TGCGCCAGCAGCTTGGAGAAGCATGGTGAGACCCAGTACTTC,CASSLEKHGETQYF
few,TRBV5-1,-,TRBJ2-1,TGCGCCAGCAGCTTGGGCTCCTCAGTGCCCTACAATGAGCAGTTCTTC,CASSLGSSVPYNEQFF
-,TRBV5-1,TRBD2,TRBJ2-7,TGCGCCAGCAGCACGGGACTAGCGGGAGGTCCCCCCTACGAGCAGTACTTC,CASSTGLAGGPPYEQYF
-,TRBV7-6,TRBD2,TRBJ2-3,TGTGCCAGCGGAGCGGGGGCGCTCACAGATACGCAGTATTTT,CASGAGALTDTQYF
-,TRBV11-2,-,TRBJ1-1,TGTGCCAGCACCCAAGGGGTCCTTAACACTGAAGCTTTCTTT,CASTQGVLNTEAFF
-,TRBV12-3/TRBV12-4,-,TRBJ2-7,TGTGCCAGCGGACAACTAGCGCGAGGGGGATCGAGCTCCTACGAGCAGTACTTC,CASGQLARGGSSSYEQYF
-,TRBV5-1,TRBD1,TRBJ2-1,TGCGCCAGCAGCTTGGAGGGGGCTGGTTTTAACAATGAGCAGTTCTTC,CASSLEGAGFNNEQFF